Each of the 5 T cell receptor beta chains below was sequenced from the same sample in a study of blood T cells in healthy people across ages (dated by TCRdb to 2014 to 2015). The library was obtained by 5' RACE. Sequencing relied on an Illumina HiSeq 2500. A second roughly 6 to 11 cycle PCR used a sample-barcoded 5' primer and a J-beta primer mix. The public sequencing data were trimmed at Q25 with fastp and processed into clonotypes with MiXCR by TCRdb, which kept only in-frame beta chains. Rows matching on CDR3 protein sequence are summarized as one entry with the most common DNA and genes. This sample is represented by some 1.4 million distinct CDR3 sequences; about 43% of them were singletons. The ten largest clones represent roughly 8.2% of the sample. Sequenced sample: blood. The receptor source for this set is a woman aged 18-35 years in good health.

Concerning this clonotype: The junction departs from germline at one end; a sequencing error may be responsible. V is TRBV11-1 and J is TRBJ2-1; D remains ambiguous. The length of the CDR3 is 15 residues. CDR1 is SGHAT, CDR2 FQDESV, per germline (reference sequence). CDR3 amino acids: CTSSSSQAGYNEQFF. The CDR3 region has the DNA TGTACCAGCAGCTCATCACAAGCTGGCTACAATGAGCAGTTCTTC.

The genes are TRBV20-1 and TRBJ1-5; D is ambiguous. The germline gives CDR1 DFQATT, CDR2 SNEGSKA (reference sequence). This CDR3 contains 13 residues. With 4 bases removed from V and 2 bases from J, the gap between germline ends came to 9 bases. The DNA for the CDR3 is TGCAGTGCTAAGCAGTCTGGCAATCAGCCCCAGCATTTT. Translation gives CSAKQSGNQPQHF.

This clonotype was seen repeatedly, ten times or more. The chain links TRBV10-3 to TRBJ2-7, with TRBD1 matching 9 bases. From germline, CDR1 is ENHRY and CDR2 SYGVKD. V dropped 2 bases and J dropped 3; count of bases not matched to a gene: 2. The CDR3 length is 14 residues. The CDR3 DNA sequence: TGTGCCATCAGTGAGCCGGGACAGGGCTACGAGCAGTACTTC. Its protein product is CAISEPGQGYEQYF.

This clonotype turned up a few times. The chain employs TRBV7-9 and TRBJ2-1; no clear D gene. The CDR3 length is 12 residues. The germline CDR1 and CDR2 sequences are SEHNR and FQNEAQ (reference sequence). Trimming took off 2 bases at V and 7 bases at J, with 6 bases between the two ends. CDR3 residues: CASSLISNEQFF. The CDR3 nucleotides are TGTGCCAGCAGCTTAATAAGTAATGAGCAGTTCTTC.

The gene calls are TRBV27 and TRBJ2-3, with D tentatively TRBD2 (5 bases). Germline CDR1 MNHEY, CDR2 SMNVEV (reference sequence). V gave up 6 bases and J gave up 3 bases, with 16 bases separating them. The CDR3 spans 15 residues. In nucleotides, the CDR3 is TGTGCCAGCAGCGACACCGGGATATCAACAGATACGCAGTATTTT. It yields the protein CASSDTGISTDTQYF.